The clone carrying this T cell receptor beta chain was counted many times. These data belong to a study of regulatory T cells in long-lasting Graves disease. Time point noted: newly diagnosed GD, antithyroid drugs for less than 3 months. RNA extracted from PBMCs served as the sequencing template. Combining iRepertoire HTBI primers with Arm-PCR of CDR3 regions, the authors built TCR beta libraries. TCRdb independently ran MiXCR on the multiplex PCR reads; one entry per CDR3 protein. Counted here are about 400,000 distinct CDR3 sequences, around a sixth occurring once; the ten biggest clones make up about 24%. The TCR comes from a female donor with Graves disease. Source: peripheral blood mononuclear cells (PBMCs), taken at new diagnosis, from a patient treated with antithyroid drugs.

The CDR3: CASSYPMGLAGASSYNEQFF. As DNA, the CDR3 is TGTGCCAGCAGTTACCCTATGGGACTAGCGGGCGCCAGCTCCTACAATGAGCAGTTCTTC. The V gene is TRBV6-4, the J gene TRBJ2-1; 12 positions match TRBD2. Germline V gives CDR1 MRHNA, CDR2 SNTAGT. The CDR3 spans 20 residues. After removal of 5 bases from V and 0 bases from J, the junction contained 14 bases not matched to a gene.